This T cell receptor beta chain was recorded in a study of blood T cell repertoires in COVID-19. Study as a whole: T cells, B-cell-depleted T cells, or PBMCs supplied cDNA or gDNA.

Germline CDR1 and CDR2: SGHDN and FVKESK. This CDR3 is 15 amino acids long. V shed 4 bases, J shed 5 bases, and the junction held 7 bases outside the gene matches. Here immunoSEQ multiplex PCR was the method, and the copy in TCRdb shows in-frame clones only, minus some. The sample records some 320,000 clones, 65% to 90% being singletons. This chain joins TRBV14 and TRBJ2-3, with TRBD2 matching 9 bases. The sample was peripheral blood. This TCR was recovered from a human donor in a cohort sampled during active COVID-19. The CDR3 region has the DNA TGTGCCAGCAGCCGACGGCGCGGGGGGGGAGATACGCAGTATTTT. Its translation: CASSRRRGGGDTQYF. Variable domain in full (rest from reference TRBV14 and TRBJ2-3): EAGVTQFPSHSVIEKGQTVTLRCDPISGHDNLYWYRRVMGKEIKFLLHFVKESKQDESGMPNNRFLAERTGGTYSTLKVQPAELEDSGVYFCASSRRRGGGDTQYFGPGTRLTVL.